The 9 T cell receptor beta chains given below trace back to one sample, sequenced in a study of blood T cell repertoires in COVID-19. Some clones are missing from TCRdb's copy, which holds only in-frame ones; the method was immunoSEQ multiplex PCR. Of 75,000 or so clones detected, roughly nine tenths appear once; the ten largest clones hold around 5.1%. Sequences were obtained from peripheral blood. These receptors came from an elderly woman with active or convalescent COVID-19.

This clone has more than one count but fewer than ten. The chain uses TRBV19 and TRBJ2-3, with TRBD1 matching over 12 bases. CDR3 size: 15 residues. The J segment lost 5 bases and the V segment lost 6 bases, leaving 6 bases of the junction unmatched. The germline gives CDR1 LNHDA, CDR2 SQIVND (reference sequence). The CDR3 DNA is TGTGCCAGTAGGTCCGGGACAGGGGGCCGAGATACGCAGTATTTT. Translated: CASRSGTGGRDTQYF.

V and J are TRBV28 and TRBJ2-5; 10 bases line up with TRBD2. V trimming: 4 bases; J trimming: 4 bases; junction bases outside the gene matches: 9. The CDR3 consists of 16 residues. Germline CDR1 reads MDHEN; CDR2 reads SYDVKM. CDR3 protein: CASSSPGLAVRETQYF. In nucleotides, the CDR3 is TGTGCCAGCAGTTCCCCCGGACTAGCGGTGAGAGAGACCCAGTACTTC. Filled out from reference TRBV28 and TRBJ2-5, the complete variable domain reads DVKVTQSSRYLVKRTGEKVFLECVQDMDHENMFWYRQDPGLGLRLIYFSYDVKMKEKGDIPEGYSVSREKKERFSLILESASTNQTSMYLCASSSPGLAVRETQYFGPGTRLLVL.

The chain combines TRBV7-9 with TRBJ2-5; TRBD2 matches at 7 bases. The CDR3 has 15 amino acids. The trim removed 2 bases at V and 5 bases at J, leaving 8 bases unmatched. Germline CDR1 reads SEHNR; CDR2 reads FQNEAQ (reference sequence). The CDR3 reads CASSLTHGGIETQYF. CDR3 nucleotide sequence: TGTGCCAGCAGCTTAACGCACGGGGGGATTGAGACCCAGTACTTC.

The chain carries TRBV10-2 and TRBJ2-7; 9 nucleotides line up with TRBD1. The V segment lost 4 bases and the J segment 3 bases; nucleotides outside the gene matches: 16. The CDR3 has 18 residues. CDR1 is WSHSY, CDR2 SAAADI, per germline. CDR3 bases: TGCGCCAGCAGTGTGGGGTTTTTTGTGGGACAGGGACTCTACGAGCAGTACTTC. Its protein product is CASSVGFFVGQGLYEQYF.

The J gene is TRBJ2-2, the V gene TRBV5-4; tentative D call: TRBD2 (5 bases). Germline CDR1 reads SGHNT; CDR2 reads YYREEE (reference sequence). The CDR3 has 15 residues. V lost 1 base, J lost 1 base, and 8 bases lay in between. The CDR3 loop reads CASSLFGRNTGELFF. The CDR3, as DNA: TGTGCCAGCAGCTTGTTTGGGAGGAACACCGGGGAGCTGTTTTTT.

The V and J genes are TRBV11-2 and TRBJ2-7, with TRBD2 as a possible D gene (6 bases). The V and J ends lost 1 base and 10 bases respectively, with 11 bases between them. CDR1 is SGHAT and CDR2 is FQNNGV in the germline V gene. The CDR3 spans 12 residues. CDR3 sequence reads: CASSLGGEYQYF. The CDR3, as DNA: TGTGCCAGCAGCTTAGGGGGGGAGTATCAGTACTTC.

This clone was seen more than once but under ten times. The CDR3 nucleotides are TGTGCCAGCAGTTTAAGGGTCAGGGGTCTAATATTACCACTCTCCTACGAGCAGTACTTC. Translating it yields CASSLRVRGLILPLSYEQYF. The genes are TRBV27 and TRBJ2-7; TRBD1 is a possible D gene (6 bases). With 2 bases removed from V and 0 bases from J, the gap between germline ends came to 26 bases. The CDR3 spans 20 residues. In germline, CDR1 is MNHEY, CDR2 SMNVEV (reference sequence).

This clone appeared a single time. The rearrangement uses TRBV4-3 and TRBJ2-7; 10 bases line up with TRBD1. V was pared by 1 base and J by 4 bases, with 4 bases of the junction left unmatched. Looked up from germline, CDR1 is LGHNA and CDR2 is YSLEER. CDR3 length: 15 residues. The DNA of the CDR3 is TGCGCCAGCAGCCAAGGCGGGACAGGGGTATACGAGCAGTACTTC. This codes for CASSQGGTGVYEQYF.

This chain connects TRBV7-9 to TRBJ2-1; possible D gene TRBD1, 6 bases. Trimming pared 1 base from V and 12 bases from J, leaving 16 bases between. The germline CDR1 and CDR2 sequences are SEHNR and FQNEAQ (reference sequence). The CDR3 runs 14 residues. CDR3 residues: CASSLEGTKVAQFF. CDR3 sequence (DNA): TGTGCCAGCAGCTTAGAAGGGACAAAGGTTGCGCAGTTCTTC.